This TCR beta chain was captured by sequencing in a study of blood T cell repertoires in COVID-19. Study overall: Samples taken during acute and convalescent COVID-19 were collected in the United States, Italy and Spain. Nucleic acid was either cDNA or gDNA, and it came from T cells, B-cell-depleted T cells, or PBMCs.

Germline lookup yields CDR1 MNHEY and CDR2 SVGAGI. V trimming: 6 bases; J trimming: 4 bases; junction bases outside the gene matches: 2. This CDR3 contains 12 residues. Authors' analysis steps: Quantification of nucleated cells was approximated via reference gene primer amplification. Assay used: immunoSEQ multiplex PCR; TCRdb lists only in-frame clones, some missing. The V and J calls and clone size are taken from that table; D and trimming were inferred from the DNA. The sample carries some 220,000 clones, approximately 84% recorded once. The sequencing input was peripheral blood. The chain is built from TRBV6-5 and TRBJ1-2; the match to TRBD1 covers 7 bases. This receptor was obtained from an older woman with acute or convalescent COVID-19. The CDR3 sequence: CASRGQSYGYTF. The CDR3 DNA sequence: TGTGCCAGCAGGGGACAGTCCTATGGCTACACCTTC.